This T cell receptor beta chain was identified during a study of tumor-infiltrating lymphocytes in localized non-small cell lung cancer. For the study at large: Patients included smokers and never-smokers with various histologies, some sampled after neoadjuvant chemotherapy.

TCRdb keeps only in-frame clones here, not all; method: immunoSEQ multiplex PCR. The data show 10,000 to 13,000 clones, 65% to 90% seen once. This clone is a singleton in its sample. Looked up from germline, CDR1 is LGHNT and CDR2 is FRNRAP. This CDR3 has 15 residues. Trimming took off 1 base at V and 0 bases at J, with 9 bases between the two ends. The rearrangement joins TRBV12-5 to TRBJ1-1, with unresolved D. The receptor's source is a human donor with non-small cell lung cancer. The sequencing input was uninvolved lung tissue not adjacent to the tumor. DNA of the CDR3: TGTGCTAGTGGTTTGGGCGAAGCAATGAACACTGAAGCTTTCTTT. Translated, it gives CASGLGEAMNTEAFF.